This is a list of T cell receptor beta chains from one sample in a study of blood T cell repertoires in COVID-19. Here immunoSEQ multiplex PCR was the method, and the copy in TCRdb shows in-frame clones only, minus some. The data contain 260,000 or so clones, approximately 86% of them singletons. The sample consisted of peripheral blood. These receptor sequences come from a man between 18 and 29 years old with active or convalescent COVID-19. The CDR3 runs from the conserved cysteine through the conserved F or W. A D gene is named only where the DNA matches it firmly.

D: NA; V: TRBV27; length: 14; CDR3: CASSLQGPRDTIYF
D: NA; V: TRBV6-4; length: 15; CDR3: CASSDSAGPADTQYF
D: NA; V: TRBV19; length: 14; CDR3: CASSMRAARVEAFF
D: TRBD1; V: TRBV6-4; length: 13; CDR3: CASIPGQSYGYTF
D: NA; V: TRBV27; length: 11; CDR3: CASSGGLSAFF
D: TRBD1; V: TRBV5-5; length: 14; CDR3: CASSPRDRGETQYF
D: NA; V: TRBV19; length: 14; CDR3: CASSIGTGNQPQHF
D: NA; V: TRBV24-1; length: 14; CDR3: CATTLTGSTDTQYF
D: NA; V: TRBV12-3/TRBV12-4; length: 11; CDR3: CASSFNNEQYF
D: NA; V: TRBV2; length: 14; CDR3: CASRVAGAADTQYF
D: TRBD2; V: TRBV2; length: 18; CDR3: CASSRTGTSGGYYNEQFF
D: TRBD1; V: TRBV5-6; length: 13; CDR3: CASSLGQVLEAFF
D: TRBD1; V: TRBV7-3; length: 15; CDR3: CASSPTGGGSETQYF
D: NA; V: TRBV12-2; length: 18; CDR3: CASRLEKEVASLSNEQFF
D: NA; V: TRBV11-3; length: 12; CDR3: CASSLIVGEQFF
D: TRBD1; V: TRBV2; length: 19; CDR3: CASSETGGQGAIGNQPQHF
D: NA; V: TRBV5-1; length: 14; CDR3: CASSLDRAYYEQYF
D: TRBD1; V: TRBV7-9; length: 17; CDR3: CASSTEPTDRDNTEAFF
D: TRBD2; V: TRBV4-3; length: 17; CDR3: CASSQDLAGLAQDTQYF
D: TRBD2; V: TRBV4-1; length: 18; CDR3: CASSLGLAEVVAKNIQYF
D: TRBD1; V: TRBV9; length: 16; CDR3: CASSSDYDREVDTIYF